This entry describes one T cell receptor (beta chain). The sample is drawn from a study of early T cells in non-severe SARS-CoV-2 infection. One entry per CDR3 protein, called by TCRdb with MiXCR from the 5' RACE reads. Among roughly 80,000 distinct CDR3 sequences listed, over 12% were seen once. The CDR3 has 18 residues. The germline V gene encodes CDR1 LGHDT and CDR2 YNNKEL (reference sequence). The V end lost 2 bases, the J end lost 3 bases, and 23 bases lay between the germline ends. The origin of this receptor is an adult who was a healthcare worker with PCR-confirmed SARS-CoV-2 infection or an uninfected control (not recorded which). The chain uses TRBV3-1 and TRBJ2-7, with D perhaps TRBD1 (7 bases). The sample was whole blood. CDR3 amino acids: CASSQSSGVGQRFYEQYF. CDR3 bases: TGTGCCAGCAGCCAATCCTCGGGAGTGGGACAGAGATTCTACGAGCAGTACTTC.